Listed here is a single T cell receptor beta chain. The CDR3 covers 14 residues. CDR1 and CDR2 from the germline V gene are MNHEY and SVGAGI. With 0 bases removed from V and 5 bases from J, the gap between germline ends came to 11 bases. This entry belongs to a study of blood T cell repertoires in COVID-19. Study-level information: Sites in the United States, Italy and Spain provided acute and convalescent COVID-19 samples.

Measured with immunoSEQ multiplex PCR; TCRdb has only the in-frame clones, and not every one. The sample shows nearly 55,000 clones, just over 85% of them seen only once. Sequenced sample: peripheral blood. The genes are TRBV6-5 and TRBJ2-7; D is undetermined. This receptor was obtained from a man in his 70s with active COVID-19. This chain's CDR3 is CASSYSRPRNEQYF. The CDR3 region has the DNA TGTGCCAGCAGTTACTCGAGGCCCAGAAACGAGCAGTACTTC.